This record concerns one T cell receptor (beta chain) sequence. The antigen it binds to is not known. One base away there is no much larger clone; base qualities are not given. The immunoSEQ assay was applied to genomic DNA for TCRB CDR3 sequencing. As for how the authors treated the data: Patient CD8+ clones larger than 1% were compared against published virus-specific TCRB sequences, and only a few matched. Analyses were restricted to productive TCRB rearrangements. Defining a clone by its unique TCRB CDR3 sequence, the study calculated clonality as a productive clonality index derived from Shannon entropy. To calculate repertoire overlap between two samples, the template counts of each clone were considered relative to each sample's total templates. A correlation with a Spearman r of about 0.57 was found between V-gene usage by flow cytometry and V-gene usage by TCRB sequencing. The clones in this table, taken by TCRdb from immuneACCESS, are in-frame only. Not every clone is retained; where verified, under half of the shortfall comes from an unresolved V gene, and the cause of the rest is unknown. Clonal size and the V and J genes are those of that table, whereas D and trimming came from the DNA. The sample table contains roughly 16,000 clones; only one count was recorded for roughly 77% of them. About an eighth of the sample is in the top ten clones.

This sample was taken from a study of somatic mutations in cytotoxic T cells in rheumatoid arthritis (dated by TCRdb to between 2016 and 2019). The study in broad terms: Peripheral blood (approximately 32 ml EDTA) was collected from patients immediately after diagnosis and before any treatment began. The median ages of the patient and control groups were essentially identical. A FACSAria II or Sony SH800 was used to flow-sort some V beta antibody-stained T-cell populations at nearly 100% purity, and TCRB sequencing was also done on sorted V beta1+ cells. TCRB deep sequencing covered approximately 69 patients with rheumatoid arthritis along with around 22 healthy controls. To characterize clonality, the study used TCRB deep sequencing while asking whether somatic mutations are carried by expanded CD8+ T-cell clones in newly diagnosed, untreated rheumatoid arthritis. The research as a whole found: It was unknown which antigens the expanded CD8+ clones targeted, and their absence from virus-specific databases did not exclude viral specificity. The slight TRBV07 underrepresentation in patients was not adjusted for multiple comparisons. In patients, CD8+ clonality rose with age (Spearman r=0.49), which was not the case in healthy controls. The largest CD8+ clone made up more than 20% of CD8+ cells in about an eighth of the roughly 60 patients, and blood and synovial fluid shared several identical CD8+ TCRB sequences. CD8+ T-cell clonality in rheumatoid arthritis patients was not significantly different from that in age-matched healthy controls.

On an AutoMACS, CD4+ and CD8+ cells were isolated via positive magnetic bead selection, and their purity was verified by flow cytometry. After a first flow cytometry screen using a TCR V beta antibody panel, clonal expansions were characterized through TCRB deep sequencing of sorted CD8+ fractions. Peripheral blood mononuclear cells were obtained using density gradient separation with Ficoll-Paque PLUS. Nucleospin Tissue or Tissue XS kits were used to extract DNA from CD4-enriched, CD8-enriched or PBMC samples, and a Qubit 2.0 fluorometer was used for quantification. From the germline V gene (reference sequence), CDR1 is MNHEY and CDR2 is SMNVEV. CDR3 length: 13 amino acids, cysteine to phenylalanine. Here the CDR3 DNA is all that survives: 39 bases in frame from base 1. Trimming takes 2 bases from V and 6 bases from J, and the germline ends sit 10 bases apart.

This clonotype was obtained from an adult with rheumatoid arthritis. Sequencing was done on a sample of CD8+ T cells sorted from blood. In this chain, TRBV27 is recombined with TRBJ1-1, with no confidently assigned D gene. In nucleotides, the sequence is TGTGCCAGCAGTTTAGGAAGGAGTTCTGAAGCTTTCTTT. Its translation reads: CASSLGRSSEAFF.